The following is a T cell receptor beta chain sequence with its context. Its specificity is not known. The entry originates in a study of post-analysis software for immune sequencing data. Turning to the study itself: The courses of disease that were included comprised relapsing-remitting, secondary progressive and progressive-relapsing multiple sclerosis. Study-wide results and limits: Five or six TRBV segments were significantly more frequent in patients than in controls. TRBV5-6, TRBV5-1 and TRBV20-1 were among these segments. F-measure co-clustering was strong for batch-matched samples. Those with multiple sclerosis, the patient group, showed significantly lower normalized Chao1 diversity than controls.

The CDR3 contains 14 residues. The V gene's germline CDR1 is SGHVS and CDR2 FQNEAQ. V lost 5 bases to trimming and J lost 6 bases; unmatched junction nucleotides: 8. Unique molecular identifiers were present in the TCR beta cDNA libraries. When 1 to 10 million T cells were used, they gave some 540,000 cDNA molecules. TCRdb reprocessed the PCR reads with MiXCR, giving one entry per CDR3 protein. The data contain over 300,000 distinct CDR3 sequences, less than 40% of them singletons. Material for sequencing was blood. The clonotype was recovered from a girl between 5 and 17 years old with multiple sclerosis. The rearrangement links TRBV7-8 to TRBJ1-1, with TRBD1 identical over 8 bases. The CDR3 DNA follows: TGTGCCAGCAGCCACCGGGACAGGACATCTGAAGCTTTCTTT. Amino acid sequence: CASSHRDRTSEAFF.